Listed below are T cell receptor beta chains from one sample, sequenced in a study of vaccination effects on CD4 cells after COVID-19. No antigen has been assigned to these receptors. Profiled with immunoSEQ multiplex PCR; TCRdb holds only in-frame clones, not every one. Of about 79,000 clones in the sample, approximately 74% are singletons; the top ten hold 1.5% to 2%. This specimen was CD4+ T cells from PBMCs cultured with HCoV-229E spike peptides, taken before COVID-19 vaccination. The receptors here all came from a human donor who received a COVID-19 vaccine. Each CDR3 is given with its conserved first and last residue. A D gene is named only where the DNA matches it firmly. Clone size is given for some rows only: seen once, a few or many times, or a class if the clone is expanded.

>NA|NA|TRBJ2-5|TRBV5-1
TGCGCCAGCGCCATACAGGGCGAAGAGACCCAGTACTTC
CASAIQGEETQYF
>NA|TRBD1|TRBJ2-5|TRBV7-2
TGTGCCACCCGACAGGGTACGGAGACCCAGTACTTC
CATRQGTETQYF
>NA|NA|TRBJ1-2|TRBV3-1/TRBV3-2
TGTGCCAGCAGCGCTCTGACAGGCTACACCTTC
CASSALTGYTF
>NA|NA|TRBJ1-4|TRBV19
TGTGCCAGTAGTATTGCGGAGGGCGGTGGTGAAAAACTGTTTTTT
CASSIAEGGGEKLFF
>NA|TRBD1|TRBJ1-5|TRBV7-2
TGTGCCAGCAGCGCGGACAGGGCCGGTCAGCCCCAGCATTTT
CASSADRAGQPQHF
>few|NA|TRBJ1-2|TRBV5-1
TGCGCCAGCAGCTTGGAGCCTACAACCTATGGCTACACCTTC
CASSLEPTTYGYTF
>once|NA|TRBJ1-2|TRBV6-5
TGTGCCAGCAGTTCATCCAGGGGCGGCTATGGCTACACCTTC
CASSSSRGGYGYTF
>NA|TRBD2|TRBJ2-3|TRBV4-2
TGTGCCAGCAGCCGGACTAGCGGGGGGGCCACAGATACGCAGTATTTT
CASSRTSGGATDTQYF
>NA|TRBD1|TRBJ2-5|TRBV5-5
TGTGCCAGCAGCTTGGGGGGGCAGGGGGCGTGGGAGACCCAGTACTTC
CASSLGGQGAWETQYF
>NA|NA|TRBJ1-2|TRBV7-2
TGTGCCAGCAGCTTAAGGGGGGGCGCTGGCTATGGCTACACCTTC
CASSLRGGAGYGYTF
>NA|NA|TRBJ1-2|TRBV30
TGTGCCTGGAGCCGGGACGGCTATGGCTACACCTTC
CAWSRDGYGYTF
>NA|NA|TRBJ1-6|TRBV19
TGTGCCAGTAGTACGGAAGGACAGAGCTATAATTCACCCCTCCACTTT
CASSTEGQSYNSPLHF
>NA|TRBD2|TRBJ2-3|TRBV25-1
TGTGCCAGCAGTTTAGCGGGGGGAACAGATACGCAGTATTTT
CASSLAGGTDTQYF
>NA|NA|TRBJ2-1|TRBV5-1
TGCGCCAGCAGCATAGAAAGCTCCTACAATGAGCAGTTCTTC
CASSIESSYNEQFF
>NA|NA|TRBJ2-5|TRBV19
TGTGCCAGTAGGGGAAACTACCAAGAGACCCAGTACTTC
CASRGNYQETQYF
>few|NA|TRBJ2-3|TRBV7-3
TGTGCCAGCAGCTTACAGGGAAATAGGGCAGATACGCAGTATTTT
CASSLQGNRADTQYF
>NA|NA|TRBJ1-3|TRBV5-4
TGTGCCAGCAGCCCCGGCGGCGGCACCATATATTTT
CASSPGGGTIYF
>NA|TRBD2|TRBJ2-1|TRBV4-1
TGCGCCAGCAGCCTCCGACTAGCGGGGGGGCAATACAATGAGCAGTTCTTC
CASSLRLAGGQYNEQFF
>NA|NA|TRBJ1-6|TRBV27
TGTGCCAGCAGTGCACATAATTCACCCCTCCACTTT
CASSAHNSPLHF
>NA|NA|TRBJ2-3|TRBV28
TGTGCCAGCCGCAACAGGGACGGGGGCACAGATACGCAGTATTTT
CASRNRDGGTDTQYF
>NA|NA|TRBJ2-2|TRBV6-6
TGTGCCAGCAGAAAAGAGACCGGGGAGCTGTTTTTT
CASRKETGELFF